The T cell receptor beta chain under discussion was sequenced for a study of PD-L1 blockade in urothelial cancer. Spiking each PCR with synthetic TCR analog templates was performed. Sequenced by immunoSEQ multiplex PCR; TCRdb stores in-frame clones only, minus some. The sample carries roughly 90,000 clones, 70% to 90% recorded once. The CDR3 sequence is 14 residues long. The V end lost 3 bases, the J end lost 1 base, and 10 bases lay between the germline ends. The germline V gene encodes CDR1 LNHDA and CDR2 SQIVND (reference sequence). Time point indicated: pretreatment peripheral blood. V gene TRBV19 combines with J gene TRBJ2-7, with D maybe TRBD2 (6 bases). This sample comprised PBMCs, obtained around atezolizumab (anti-PD-L1) treatment. The sequence was collected from a woman aged 80 or over with urothelial cancer. DNA of the CDR3: TGTGCCAGTAGTATTGGCGGGGTGTCCTACGAGCAGTACTTC. Translated: CASSIGGVSYEQYF.